The 23 T cell receptor beta chains given below trace back to one sample, sequenced in a study of cytomegalovirus exposure and HLA in healthy donors. The PCR was carried out with 60 Vbeta primers and 13 Jbeta primers. The assay was immunoSEQ multiplex PCR, and TCRdb's table has in-frame clones only and misses some. Recorded for this sample: roughly 88,000 clones. The sequencing input was PBMCs. The receptors were sampled from a man over 45 in good health and CMV-seropositive.

V gene TRBV12-5 combines with J gene TRBJ1-1; D remains unclear. CDR1 is LGHNT and CDR2 is FRNRAP in the germline V gene. V shed 2 bases and J shed 1 base, with 8 bases lying between them. The CDR3 runs to 14 residues. CDR3 in DNA: TGTGCTAGTGGTTTGCAACCCGGGAACACTGAAGCTTTCTTT. This codes for CASGLQPGNTEAFF.

The rearrangement joins TRBV28 to TRBJ1-1; TRBD1 is a possible D gene (5 bases). CDR1 and CDR2 (germline): MDHEN, SYDVKM. V was trimmed by 6 bases and J by 6 bases, leaving 14 bases between them. This CDR3 region has 13 residues. This CDR3 is CASSPQGASEAFF. The DNA of the CDR3 is TGTGCCAGCAGCCCCCAAGGGGCGTCTGAAGCTTTCTTT.

V and J are TRBV7-2 and TRBJ2-5; D is perhaps TRBD2 (7 bases). CDR1 is SGHTA, CDR2 FQGNSA, per germline. Trimming left V 1 base short and J 4 bases short, with 16 bases between. CDR3 length: 16 residues. CDR3 nucleotides: TGTGCCAGCAGCTTAGAGGGGGGGCTAGCTATAGAGACCCAGTACTTC. It translates to CASSLEGGLAIETQYF.

V usage is TRBV10-3 and J usage is TRBJ1-2; D is undetermined. The germline V gene has CDR1 ENHRY and CDR2 SYGVKD. The V end was cut by 4 bases, the J end by 8 bases, with 11 bases between. The CDR3 has 12 residues. CDR3 sequence: CAISALKRGYTF. CDR3 sequence (DNA): TGTGCCATCAGTGCCTTGAAGCGAGGCTACACCTTC.

This chain joins TRBV6-5 and TRBJ2-3; TRBD2 matches 7 bases. Trimming removed 6 bases from V and 11 bases from J; junction bases left unmatched: 5. The CDR3 length is 11 residues. Germline CDR1 and CDR2: MNHEY and SVGAGI. The DNA for the CDR3 is TGTGCCAGCAGCGGAAGGGAGGGGCAGTATTTT. This sequence encodes CASSGREGQYF.

The rearrangement links TRBV4-3 to TRBJ1-3; 9 bases line up with TRBD1. V gave up 3 bases and J gave up 7 bases; unmatched junction bases: 7. This CDR3 is built from 15 residues. Germline V gene data show CDR1 as LGHNA and CDR2 as YSLEER. The CDR3 sequence is CASSQGQGRANTIYF. The CDR3 DNA sequence: TGCGCCAGCAGCCAGGGACAGGGAAGGGCGAACACCATATATTTT.

The CDR3 region is CAISDRGNQPQHF. CDR3 DNA sequence: TGTGCCATCAGTGACAGGGGGAATCAGCCCCAGCATTTT. The V and J genes are TRBV10-3 and TRBJ1-5; TRBD1 matches 7 bases. Germline V gene lookup returns CDR1 ENHRY and CDR2 SYGVKD. After removal of 3 bases from V and 4 bases from J, the junction contained 0 bases not matched to a gene. The CDR3 covers 13 residues.

The rearrangement joins TRBV2 to TRBJ1-1; D remains ambiguous. Trimming pared 6 bases from V and 6 bases from J, leaving 17 bases between. CDR1 is SNHLY, CDR2 FYNNEI, per germline. This CDR3 is built from 14 residues. The DNA for the CDR3 is TGTGCCAGCAGGATAGACATTCACGACGCTGAAGCTTTCTTT. Translated: CASRIDIHDAEAFF.

This chain joins TRBV30 and TRBJ2-1; D gene ambiguous. V lost 4 bases and J lost 0, with 13 bases in between. There are 15 residues in the CDR3. The germline V gene encodes CDR1 GTSNPN and CDR2 SVGIG (reference sequence). The CDR3 bases are TGTGCCTGGATATCGGGTTCGAGCTCCTACAATGAGCAGTTCTTC. This encodes CAWISGSSSYNEQFF. Variable domain in full (rest from reference TRBV30 and TRBJ2-1): SQTIHQWPATLVQPVGSPLSLECTVEGTSNPNLYWYRQAAGRGLQLLFYSVGIGQISSEVPQNLSASRPQDRQFILSSKKLLLSDSGFYLCAWISGSSSYNEQFFGPGTRLTVL.

V usage is TRBV7-2 and J usage is TRBJ1-2, with TRBD1 matching over 10 bases. Trimming removed 4 bases from V and 5 bases from J; junction bases left unmatched: 1. The CDR3 is 13 residues long. Germline CDR1 and CDR2: SGHTA and FQGNSA. CDR3 amino acids: CASSSGQGYGYTF. The CDR3 DNA follows: TGTGCCAGCAGCTCGGGACAGGGGTATGGCTACACCTTC.

The J gene is TRBJ2-7, the V gene TRBV18; D is possibly TRBD1 (6 bases). Deletions cut 4 bases from V and 2 bases from J, with 6 bases between. The CDR3 consists of 12 residues. Germline CDR1 is KGHSH and CDR2 is LQKENI. The CDR3 loop is CASSRGPYEQYV. CDR3 sequence (DNA): TGTGCCAGCTCACGGGGGCCCTACGAGCAGTACGTC.

The chain joins TRBV6-1 to TRBJ1-1; perhaps TRBD1 as D (6 bases). The ends were cut back, 6 bases at V and 5 bases at J, with 13 bases in the middle. Germline assignment: CDR1 MNHNS and CDR2 SASEGT. This CDR3 is 13 amino acids long. This CDR3 reads CASSPRGGTEAFF. The CDR3 nucleotides are TGTGCCAGCAGCCCCAGGGGTGGGACTGAAGCTTTCTTT.

The rearrangement links TRBV6-4 to TRBJ2-3; D is uncertain. Trimming stripped 3 bases from V and 4 bases from J, with 8 bases between. Germline V gives CDR1 MRHNA, CDR2 SNTAGT. The CDR3 is made up of 13 amino acids. The DNA for the CDR3 is TGTGCCAGCAGTGAGGTGGAGTCAGATACGCAGTATTTT. It encodes CASSEVESDTQYF.

The chain has TRBV7-9 and TRBJ2-3; 7 nucleotides agree with TRBD2. J was trimmed by 6 bases and V by 1 base; bases with no gene match: 10. The CDR3 length is 16 residues. Germline-derived CDR1 and CDR2 are SEHNR and FQNEAQ (reference sequence). This chain's CDR3 is CASSLGGPEGGDTQYF. CDR3 DNA: TGTGCCAGCAGCTTAGGGGGCCCGGAGGGAGGGGATACGCAGTATTTT. Filled out from reference TRBV7-9 and TRBJ2-3, the complete variable domain reads DTGVSQNPRHKITKRGQNVTFRCDPISEHNRLYWYRQTLGQGPEFLTYFQNEAQLEKSRLLSDRFSAERPKGSFSTLEIQRTEQGDSAMYLCASSLGGPEGGDTQYFGPGTRLTVL.

The DNA of the CDR3 is TGTGCCAGCAGTACTAGCGGGATAGGCAATGAGCAGTTCTTC. It codes for CASSTSGIGNEQFF. The rearrangement links TRBV6-5 to TRBJ2-1; the match to TRBD2 covers 10 bases. V trimming: 5 bases; J trimming: 6 bases; junction bases outside the gene matches: 4. Germline CDR1 is MNHEY and CDR2 is SVGAGI. The CDR3 spans 14 residues.

The CDR3 coding sequence is TGTGCCATCAGGGGGGGGGTAGATCAGCCCCAGCATTTT. This codes for CAIRGGVDQPQHF. J is TRBJ1-5 and V is TRBV10-3; weak D call: TRBD1 (5 bases). Between the trimmed V and J ends, which lost 6 bases and 5 bases, there was a span of 11 bases. Germline V gives CDR1 ENHRY, CDR2 SYGVKD. The CDR3 contains 13 residues.

The J gene is TRBJ1-1, the V gene TRBV18, with 8 bases that match TRBD1. Germline trimming cut 5 bases from V and 1 base from J; bases unmatched to any gene: 3. This CDR3 is 14 amino acids long. Per germline, CDR1 KGHSH and CDR2 LQKENI. CDR3 amino acids: CASSSTGENTEAFF. The DNA of the CDR3 is TGTGCCAGCTCATCGACAGGGGAGAACACTGAAGCTTTCTTT.

The rearrangement uses TRBV30 and TRBJ1-1; 8 nucleotides agree with TRBD1. The V gene end was trimmed by 4 bases and the J gene end by 1 base; junction bases not matched to a gene: 8. The CDR3 totals 15 residues. CDR1 and CDR2 from the germline V gene are GTSNPN and SVGIG (reference sequence). The CDR3 is CAWTRGRGGNTEAFF. The DNA of the CDR3 is TGTGCCTGGACCAGGGGGCGGGGTGGGAACACTGAAGCTTTCTTT.

The chain recombines TRBV7-9 with TRBJ1-5; D is unclear. This CDR3 comprises 14 residues. Germline V lookup: CDR1 SEHNR, CDR2 FQNEAQ (reference sequence). V was shortened by 2 bases and J by 6 bases, with 11 bases between the two germline ends. Here the CDR3 DNA reads TGTGCCAGCAGCTTACCGGGGTTGGGTCAGCCCCAGCATTTT. It translates to CASSLPGLGQPQHF.

The rearrangement uses TRBV30 and TRBJ2-2; 12 bases agree with TRBD2. The germline V gene encodes CDR1 GTSNPN and CDR2 SVGIG (reference sequence). Unmatched junction bases numbered 5, after V lost 4 bases and J lost 2 bases. The CDR3 has 16 amino acids. CDR3 DNA sequence: TGTGCCTGGATTCGCGGACTAGCGGGAAACACCGGGGAGCTGTTTTTT. This gives the protein CAWIRGLAGNTGELFF.

This chain connects TRBV5-4 to TRBJ2-1, with 13 bases that match TRBD2. Looked up from germline, CDR1 is SGHNT and CDR2 is YYREEE (reference sequence). V lost 4 bases, J lost 12 bases, and 13 bases stayed unmatched. The CDR3 has 16 amino acids. The chain's CDR3 is CASSPRTSGSIMAQFF. CDR3 in DNA: TGTGCCAGCAGCCCTCGGACTAGCGGGAGTATAATGGCGCAGTTCTTC.

V and J are TRBV11-2 and TRBJ1-4; D uncertain. Germline V gene lookup returns CDR1 SGHAT and CDR2 FQNNGV. Trimming left V 3 bases short and J 12 bases short, with 26 bases between. The CDR3 covers 17 residues. As DNA, the CDR3 is TGTGCCAGCAGCTTCACCCCCTCAACCGGAAGAGGGAAAGAACTGTTTTTT. Translation gives CASSFTPSTGRGKELFF.

The chain links TRBV30 to TRBJ1-2, with D tentatively TRBD1 (6 bases). Germline-derived CDR1 and CDR2 are GTSNPN and SVGIG (reference sequence). This CDR3 region has 16 residues. Deletions cut 2 bases from V and 0 bases from J, with 16 bases between. The CDR3 DNA reads as TGTGCCTGGAGTCTGGGGGGGCCTCAAGCTAACTATGGCTACACCTTC. It encodes CAWSLGGPQANYGYTF.